Shown below are 10 T cell receptor beta chains from a single sample sequenced in a study of blood T cell repertoires in COVID-19. Generated by immunoSEQ multiplex PCR, the TCRdb table keeps only in-frame clones and is missing some. This sample yields around 230,000 clones, of which roughly 91% are seen a single time; 3.5% to 4% belongs to the top ten. Sequenced sample: PBMCs or T cells enriched from blood (not recorded which). The receptors derive from a woman in her 30s with acute COVID-19.

The chain employs TRBV11-2 and TRBJ1-1; D is possibly TRBD1 (5 bases). The CDR3 loop spans 16 amino acids. The germline CDR1 and CDR2 sequences are SGHAT and FQNNGV. The V and J ends lost 5 bases and 5 bases respectively, with 21 bases between them. CDR3 sequence reads: CASSPRRALLGTEAFF. The CDR3 bases are TGTGCCAGCAGCCCCCGCAGGGCACTCTTGGGTACTGAAGCTTTCTTT.

Of note for this clone: The same CDR3 is also encoded by other DNA sequences in this sample. The chain recombines TRBV19 with TRBJ1-5, with 7 bases aligning to TRBD1. V was clipped by 3 bases and J by 1 base; unmatched bases: 3. Germline CDR1 and CDR2: LNHDA and SQIVND (reference sequence). The CDR3 spans 15 residues. This CDR3 is CASSIGGGSNQPQHF. The CDR3 nucleotides read TGTGCCAGTAGTATCGGAGGGGGCAGCAATCAGCCCCAGCATTTT. The full variable domain, with the rest looked up from reference TRBV19 and TRBJ1-5, is DGGITQSPKYLFRKEGQNVTLSCEQNLNHDAMYWYRQDPGQGLRLIYYSQIVNDFQKGDIAEGYSVSREKKESFPLTVTSAQKNPTAFYLCASSIGGGSNQPQHFGDGTRLSIL.

The chain uses TRBV4-3 and TRBJ2-7; D unresolved. Looked up from germline, CDR1 is LGHNA and CDR2 is YSLEER. V gave up 0 bases and J gave up 3 bases, with 9 bases separating them. There are 14 residues in the CDR3. CDR3 residues: CASSQERVRYEQYF. The CDR3 nucleotides are TGCGCCAGCAGCCAAGAACGGGTGCGCTACGAGCAGTACTTC.

The J gene is TRBJ1-6, the V gene TRBV4-1, with a possible D match to TRBD1 (5 bases). CDR3 size: 17 residues. The germline CDR1 and CDR2 sequences are MGHRA and YSYEKL. V was trimmed by 4 bases and J by 1 base, leaving 14 bases between them. CDR3 DNA: TGCGCCAGCAGCCCCTGGGGGGAGGGGTCCTATAATTCACCCCTCCACTTT. This encodes CASSPWGEGSYNSPLHF.

The CDR3 DNA reads as TGTGCCAGCAGCCCGACATCATCAGAGACCCAGTACTTC. Translated, it gives CASSPTSSETQYF. This chain uses TRBV7-9 with TRBJ2-5; D is ambiguous. Germline-derived CDR1 and CDR2 are SEHNR and FQNEAQ (reference sequence). This CDR3 is built from 13 residues. Trimming left V 5 bases short and J 4 bases short, with 11 bases between.

J is TRBJ1-5 and V is TRBV2; the D gene is possibly TRBD1 (6 bases). The CDR3 sequence is 15 residues long. Germline V gene data show CDR1 as SNHLY and CDR2 as FYNNEI. Trimming shortened V by 6 bases and J by 2 bases, and 14 bases separated the two germline ends. The CDR3 here is CASRRTVNGNQPQHF. As DNA, the CDR3 is TGTGCCAGCAGAAGGACAGTGAACGGCAATCAGCCCCAGCATTTT.

This chain links TRBV5-5 with TRBJ2-1; D gene unclear. The CDR3 sequence is 13 residues long. CDR1 SGHKS and CDR2 YYEKEE come from the germline V gene (reference sequence). With 1 base removed from V and 5 bases from J, the gap between germline ends came to 7 bases. The CDR3 nucleotides are TGTGCCAGCAGCTTGAGCATAAACAATGAGCAGTTCTTC. Protein sequence: CASSLSINNEQFF.

The chain couples TRBV19 to TRBJ2-1; no clear D gene. Germline loops: CDR1 LNHDA, CDR2 SQIVND (reference sequence). The CDR3 is 15 amino acids. Trimming took off 1 base at V and 0 bases at J, with 7 bases between the two ends. CDR3 DNA: TGTGCCAGTAGTATAGTCCCCCGCTCCTACAATGAGCAGTTCTTC. Translation gives CASSIVPRSYNEQFF.

The chain has TRBV2 and TRBJ1-1, with a weak D call TRBD1 (5 bases). The CDR3 is 12 residues long. V was pared by 6 bases and J by 10 bases, with 15 bases between. Germline V gene lookup returns CDR1 SNHLY and CDR2 FYNNEI. The CDR3 DNA follows: TGTGCCAGCAGCCCGCCGGGGGTGGGAGCTTTCTTT. This sequence encodes CASSPPGVGAFF.

The chain carries TRBV5-1 and TRBJ1-3; D possibly corresponds to TRBD1 (6 bases). The CDR3 length is 14 residues. Trimming removed 7 bases at V and 2 bases at J, with 13 bases between. Germline CDR1 and CDR2: SGHRS and YFSETQ. The CDR3 reads CASGPGTTGNTIYF. The CDR3, as DNA: TGCGCCAGCGGACCCGGGACAACTGGAAACACCATATATTTT.